This TCR beta chain was captured in a study of T cells after yellow fever vaccination. Germline V gene data show CDR1 as SGHVS and CDR2 as FQNEAQ. With V trimmed by 1 base and J by 9 bases, 6 bases remained unmatched. This CDR3 comprises 15 residues. It was through 5'RACE template switching that TCR cDNA was made, with a universal primer site and UMIs added. TCRdb independently ran MiXCR on the 5' RACE reads; one entry per CDR3 protein. The top ten hold more than 13% of the sample, which has roughly 500,000 distinct CDR3 sequences, roughly a fifth seen once. Sequenced here: PBMCs, sampled 15 days after the yellow fever booster vaccination. This receptor was identified in a man aged 30-40 years who received the YFV17D yellow fever vaccine. The J gene is TRBJ2-1, the V gene TRBV7-8; 10 bases agree with TRBD2. CDR3 sequence: CASSLVASGSGEQFF. DNA of the CDR3: TGTGCCAGCAGCTTAGTGGCTAGCGGGAGTGGTGAGCAGTTCTTC.